Described below is a single T cell receptor beta chain sequence and its context. The data are from a study of cytomegalovirus exposure and HLA in healthy donors. Study in general: Most donors, around 81% of approximately 400 genotyped, fell in the Caucasian-associated ancestry cluster.

CDR3 size: 13 residues. CDR1 and CDR2 from the germline V gene are GTSNPN and SVGIG (reference sequence). J lost 9 bases, V lost 5 bases, and 10 bases had no gene match. In the PCR, 60 Vbeta and 13 Jbeta primers were used. Assay used: immunoSEQ multiplex PCR; TCRdb lists only in-frame clones, some missing. In the table there are 85,000 to 100,000 clones, more than 75% of which are singletons. The specimen was PBMCs. V gene TRBV30 combines with J gene TRBJ2-1; 7 nucleotides match TRBD1. The receptor was derived from a human donor in good health. In DNA, the CDR3 is TGTGCCTGGGGGGGAGACAGGGCTATTGAGCAGTTCTTC. Protein product: CAWGGDRAIEQFF.